The text below deals with one T cell receptor beta chain. This clonotype turned up a few times. Its antigen remains unidentified. No per-base quality is available; no much larger clone lies one base away. The source of the sample is a study (dated by TCRdb to 2016 to 2017). With respect to the entire study: The study investigated the origins of HIV persistence in individuals who naturally controlled HIV infection.

V loses 1 base of germline sequence and J loses 2 bases, and the interval between the two ends is 8 bases. As encoded in the germline V gene (reference sequence), CDR1 is MNHNY while CDR2 is SVGAGI. From its cysteine to its phenylalanine, the CDR3 spans 14 amino acids. The read is trimmed to its CDR3 DNA, 42 bases read in frame from base 1. The protocol used for the library was 5' RACE. The sequencer listed for this sample is Illumina HiSeq 2000. TCRdb redid the processing of the public reads, applying fastp at Q25 and MiXCR, and retained in-frame beta chains. Rows are unified per CDR3 protein, each entry keeping the most common DNA and genes. Recorded for this sample are 200 to 300 distinct CDR3 sequences; about 25% of them occurred a single time. The ten top clones hold about 32% of the sample.

Source material: total memory T cells from blood PBMCs. The cell subset or site label, read with the paper, signifies: transitional memory CD4+ T cells. The chain is encoded by TRBV6-6 joined to TRBJ2-5; D gene: possibly TRBD2, on 6 matching bases. This sequence was found in a male donor with HIV. CDR3 protein: CASSYFGGQETQYF. Here is the DNA: TGTGCCAGCAGTTACTTCGGGGGACAAGAGACCCAGTACTTC.